This T cell receptor beta chain comes out of a study of brain T cells in children with intractable seizures. This CDR3 region has 17 residues. V lost 5 bases, J lost 7 bases, and 11 bases stayed unmatched. The V gene's germline CDR1 is SEHNR and CDR2 FQNEAQ (reference sequence). Some clones are missing from TCRdb's copy, which holds only in-frame ones; the method was immunoSEQ multiplex PCR. The repertoire has roughly 80,000 clones, about 90% of them found once; the top ten carry 20% to 25%. This receptor was obtained from a girl aged 2-10 years with Rasmussen encephalitis and intractable seizures. Sequences were derived from peripheral blood, sampled at surgery. V is TRBV7-9 and J is TRBJ2-3; TRBD2 matches at 14 bases. CDR3 amino acids: CASSPGRLAGGRYTQYF. CDR3 coding DNA: TGTGCCAGCAGCCCAGGCCGACTAGCGGGGGGGCGCTATACGCAGTATTTT.